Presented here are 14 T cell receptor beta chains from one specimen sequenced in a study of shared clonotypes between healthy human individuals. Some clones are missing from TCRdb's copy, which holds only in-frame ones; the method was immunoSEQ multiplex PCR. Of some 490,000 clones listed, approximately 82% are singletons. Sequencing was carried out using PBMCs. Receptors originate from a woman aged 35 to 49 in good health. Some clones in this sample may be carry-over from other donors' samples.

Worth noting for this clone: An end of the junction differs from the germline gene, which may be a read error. The CDR3 here is CASSVADLVSHEQYF. In nucleotides, the CDR3 is TGTGCCAGCAGTGTCGCAGATTTAGTCTCCCACGAGCAGTACTTC. The chain carries TRBV6-4 and TRBJ2-5; D is uncertain. The last part of the DNA fits TRBJ2-7 better; the J call may be wrong. The CDR3 runs to 15 residues. Germline-derived CDR1 and CDR2 are MRHNA and SNTAGT.

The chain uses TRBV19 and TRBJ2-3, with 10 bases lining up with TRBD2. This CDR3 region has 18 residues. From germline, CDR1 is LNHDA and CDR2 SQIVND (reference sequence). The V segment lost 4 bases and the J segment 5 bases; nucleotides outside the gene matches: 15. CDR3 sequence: CASSNPTVLAGVEDTQYF. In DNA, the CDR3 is TGTGCCAGTAGTAACCCCACAGTTCTAGCGGGAGTTGAAGATACGCAGTATTTT. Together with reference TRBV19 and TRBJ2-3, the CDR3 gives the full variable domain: DGGITQSPKYLFRKEGQNVTLSCEQNLNHDAMYWYRQDPGQGLRLIYYSQIVNDFQKGDIAEGYSVSREKKESFPLTVTSAQKNPTAFYLCASSNPTVLAGVEDTQYFGPGTRLTVL.

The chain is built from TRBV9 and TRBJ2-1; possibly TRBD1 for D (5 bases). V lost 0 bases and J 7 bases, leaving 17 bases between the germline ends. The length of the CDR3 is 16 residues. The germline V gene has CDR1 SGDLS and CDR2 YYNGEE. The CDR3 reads CASSVDSQRGSNEQFF. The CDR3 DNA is TGTGCCAGCAGCGTAGACTCCCAAAGGGGTTCAAATGAGCAGTTCTTC.

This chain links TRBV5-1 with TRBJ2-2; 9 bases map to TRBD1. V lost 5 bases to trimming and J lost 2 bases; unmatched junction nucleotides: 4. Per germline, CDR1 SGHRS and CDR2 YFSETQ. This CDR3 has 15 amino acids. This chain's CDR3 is CASRETGGNTGELFF. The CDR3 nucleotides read TGCGCCAGCAGGGAGACAGGGGGTAACACCGGGGAGCTGTTTTTT.

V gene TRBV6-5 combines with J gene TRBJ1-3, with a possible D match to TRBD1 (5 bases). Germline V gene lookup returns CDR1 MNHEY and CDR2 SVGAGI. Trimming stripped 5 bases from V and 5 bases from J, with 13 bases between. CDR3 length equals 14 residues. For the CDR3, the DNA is TGTGCCAGCAGTAAGGGACCGCCCAGAAACACCATATATTTT. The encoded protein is CASSKGPPRNTIYF.

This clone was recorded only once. CDR3 loop: CASSMLMADTQYF. CDR3 DNA: TGTGCCAGCAGCATGTTAATGGCAGATACGCAGTATTTT. The chain joins TRBV11-2 to TRBJ2-3; D unclear. CDR1 and CDR2 from the germline V gene are SGHAT and FQNNGV. CDR3 length: 13 amino acids. V was clipped by 5 bases and J by 4 bases, with 10 bases between them.

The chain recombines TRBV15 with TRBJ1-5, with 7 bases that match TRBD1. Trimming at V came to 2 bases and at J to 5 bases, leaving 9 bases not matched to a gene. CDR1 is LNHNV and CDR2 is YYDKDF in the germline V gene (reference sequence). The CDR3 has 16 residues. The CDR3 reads CATSRPSTGRYQPQHF. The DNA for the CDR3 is TGTGCCACCAGCAGACCTTCGACAGGGCGCTATCAGCCCCAGCATTTT.

The CDR3 protein is CASLAEPYQETQYF. The CDR3 DNA follows: TGTGCCAGCCTTGCGGAGCCTTACCAAGAGACCCAGTACTTC. This chain joins TRBV7-2 and TRBJ2-5; D gene unclear. CDR1 and CDR2 from the germline V gene are SGHTA and FQGNSA. The CDR3 runs to 14 residues. V was shortened by 8 bases and J by 0 bases, with 13 bases between the two germline ends.

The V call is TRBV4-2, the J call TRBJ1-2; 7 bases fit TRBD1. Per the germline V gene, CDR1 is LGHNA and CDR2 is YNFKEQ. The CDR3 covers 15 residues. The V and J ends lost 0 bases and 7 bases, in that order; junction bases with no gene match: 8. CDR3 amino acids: CASSQETGEGSGYTF. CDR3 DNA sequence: TGTGCCAGCAGCCAAGAAACAGGGGAGGGATCTGGCTACACCTTC.

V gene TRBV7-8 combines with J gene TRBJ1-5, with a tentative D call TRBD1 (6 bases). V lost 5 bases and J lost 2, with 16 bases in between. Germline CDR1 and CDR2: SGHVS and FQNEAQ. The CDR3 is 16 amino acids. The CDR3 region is CASSRRAGEGNQPQHF. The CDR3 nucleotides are TGTGCCAGCAGCCGAAGGGCAGGGGAGGGCAATCAGCCCCAGCATTTT.

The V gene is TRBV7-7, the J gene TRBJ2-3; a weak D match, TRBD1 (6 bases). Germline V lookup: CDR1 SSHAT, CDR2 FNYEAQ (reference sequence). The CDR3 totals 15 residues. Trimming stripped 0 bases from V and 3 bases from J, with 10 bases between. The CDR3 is CASSLAGAETDTQYF. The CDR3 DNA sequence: TGTGCCAGCAGCTTAGCGGGGGCAGAAACAGATACGCAGTATTTT.

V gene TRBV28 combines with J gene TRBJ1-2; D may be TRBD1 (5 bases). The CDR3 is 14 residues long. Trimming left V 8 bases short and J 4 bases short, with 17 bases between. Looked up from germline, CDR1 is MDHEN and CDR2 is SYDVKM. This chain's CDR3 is CASSSSDRVYGYTF. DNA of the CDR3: TGTGCCAGCTCATCCTCAGACAGAGTCTATGGCTACACCTTC.

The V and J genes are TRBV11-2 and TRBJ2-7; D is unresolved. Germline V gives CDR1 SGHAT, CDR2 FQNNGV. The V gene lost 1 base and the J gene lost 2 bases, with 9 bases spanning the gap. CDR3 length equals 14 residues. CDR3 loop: CASSLAGLTYEQYF. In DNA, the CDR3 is TGTGCCAGCAGCTTAGCGGGCCTTACCTACGAGCAGTACTTC.

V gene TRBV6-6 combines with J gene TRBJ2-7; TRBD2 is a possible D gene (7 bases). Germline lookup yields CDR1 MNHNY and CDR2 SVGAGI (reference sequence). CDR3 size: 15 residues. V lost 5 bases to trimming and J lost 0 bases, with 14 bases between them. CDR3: CASSPRRGASYEQYF. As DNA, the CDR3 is TGTGCCAGCAGTCCTCGACGGGGGGCCTCCTACGAGCAGTACTTC.